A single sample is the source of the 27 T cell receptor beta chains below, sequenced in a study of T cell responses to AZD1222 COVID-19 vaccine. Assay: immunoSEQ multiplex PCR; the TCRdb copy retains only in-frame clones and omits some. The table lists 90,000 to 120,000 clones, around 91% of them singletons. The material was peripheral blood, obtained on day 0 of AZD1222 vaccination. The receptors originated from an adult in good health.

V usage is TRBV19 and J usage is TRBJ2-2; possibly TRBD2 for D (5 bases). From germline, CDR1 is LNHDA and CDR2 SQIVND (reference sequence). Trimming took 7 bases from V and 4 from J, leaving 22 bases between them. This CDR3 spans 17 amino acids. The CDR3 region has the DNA TGTGCCAGTACCCTCCTCCCGGGATCAACGAGCACCGGGGAGCTGTTTTTT. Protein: CASTLLPGSTSTGELFF.

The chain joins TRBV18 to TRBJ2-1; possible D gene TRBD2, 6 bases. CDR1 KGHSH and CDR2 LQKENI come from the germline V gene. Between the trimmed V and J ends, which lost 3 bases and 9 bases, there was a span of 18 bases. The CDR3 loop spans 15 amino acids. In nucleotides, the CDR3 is TGTGCCAGCTCACCTCAGGGACTCGACTTAGGTGAGCAGTTCTTC. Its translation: CASSPQGLDLGEQFF.

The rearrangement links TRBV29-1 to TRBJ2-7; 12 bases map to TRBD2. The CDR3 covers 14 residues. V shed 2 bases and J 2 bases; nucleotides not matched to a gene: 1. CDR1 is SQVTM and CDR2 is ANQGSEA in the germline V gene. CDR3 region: CSVETSGGPYEQYF. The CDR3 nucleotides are TGCAGCGTTGAAACTAGCGGGGGGCCCTACGAGCAGTACTTC.

Here the CDR3 reads CASSLVGRASGADTQYF. For the CDR3, the DNA is TGTGCCAGCAGCTTAGTCGGGCGGGCTAGCGGGGCAGATACGCAGTATTTT. V is TRBV13 and J is TRBJ2-3; TRBD2 agrees at 9 bases. The CDR3 has 17 amino acids. The germline V gene has CDR1 PRHDT and CDR2 FYEKMQ (reference sequence). V gave up 1 base and J gave up 4 bases; unmatched junction bases: 9. Using reference TRBV13 and TRBJ2-3 for the parts outside the CDR3, the full variable domain is AAGVIQSPRHLIKEKRETATLKCYPIPRHDTVYWYQQGPGQDPQFLISFYEKMQSDKGSIPDRFSAQQFSDYHSELNMSSLELGDSALYFCASSLVGRASGADTQYFGPGTRLTVL.

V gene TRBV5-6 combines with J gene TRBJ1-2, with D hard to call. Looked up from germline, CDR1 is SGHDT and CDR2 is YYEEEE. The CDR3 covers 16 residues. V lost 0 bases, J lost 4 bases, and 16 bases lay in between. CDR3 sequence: CASSLGWLGHSYGYTF. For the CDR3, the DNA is TGTGCCAGCAGCTTGGGGTGGTTAGGGCATAGCTATGGCTACACCTTC.

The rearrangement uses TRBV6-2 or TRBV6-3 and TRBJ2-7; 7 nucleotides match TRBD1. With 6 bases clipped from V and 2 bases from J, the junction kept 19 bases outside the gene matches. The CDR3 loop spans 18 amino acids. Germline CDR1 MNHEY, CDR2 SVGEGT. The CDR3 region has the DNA TGTGCCAGCAGGCCTCACCCGACTGGGGGACAGTTCACCTACGAGCAGTACTTC. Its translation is CASRPHPTGGQFTYEQYF.

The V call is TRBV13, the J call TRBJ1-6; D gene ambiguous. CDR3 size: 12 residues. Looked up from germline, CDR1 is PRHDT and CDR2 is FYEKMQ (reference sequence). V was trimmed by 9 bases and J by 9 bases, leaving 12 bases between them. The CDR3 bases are TGTGCCAGTTCTAAGGGCCCTTCACCCCTCCACTTT. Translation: CASSKGPSPLHF.

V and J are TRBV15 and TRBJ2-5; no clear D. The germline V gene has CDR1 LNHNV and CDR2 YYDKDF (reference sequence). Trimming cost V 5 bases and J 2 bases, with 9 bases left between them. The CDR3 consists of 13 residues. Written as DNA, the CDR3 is TGTGCCACCAGCCCCCGGGCACAAGAGACCCAGTACTTC. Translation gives CATSPRAQETQYF.

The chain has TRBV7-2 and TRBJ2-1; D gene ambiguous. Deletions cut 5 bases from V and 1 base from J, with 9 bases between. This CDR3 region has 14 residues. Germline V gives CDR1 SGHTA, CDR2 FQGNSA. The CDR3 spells CASSPASSYNEQFF. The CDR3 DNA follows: TGTGCCAGCAGCCCGGCTTCTTCCTACAATGAGCAGTTCTTC.

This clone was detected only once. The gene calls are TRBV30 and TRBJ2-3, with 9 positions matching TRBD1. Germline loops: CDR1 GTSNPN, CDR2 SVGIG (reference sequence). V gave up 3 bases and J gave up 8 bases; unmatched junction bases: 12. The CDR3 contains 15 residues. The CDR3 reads CAWSGGQGPIGTQYF. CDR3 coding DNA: TGTGCCTGGAGCGGGGGACAGGGCCCAATTGGTACGCAGTATTTT.

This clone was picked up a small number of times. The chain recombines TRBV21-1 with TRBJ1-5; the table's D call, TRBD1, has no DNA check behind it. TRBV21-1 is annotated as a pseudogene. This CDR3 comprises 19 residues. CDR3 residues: CASSGRRTGDCQSNQPQHF. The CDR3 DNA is TGTGCCAGCAGCGGAAGGAGGACAGGGGACTGTCAAAGCAATCAGCCCCAGCATTTT.

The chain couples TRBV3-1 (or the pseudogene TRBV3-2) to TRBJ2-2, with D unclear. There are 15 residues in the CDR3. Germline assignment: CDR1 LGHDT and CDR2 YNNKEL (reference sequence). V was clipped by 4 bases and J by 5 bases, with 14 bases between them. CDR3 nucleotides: TGTGCCAGCAGCCCCCTAAGTACATTTACCGGGGAGCTGTTTTTT. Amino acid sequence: CASSPLSTFTGELFF.

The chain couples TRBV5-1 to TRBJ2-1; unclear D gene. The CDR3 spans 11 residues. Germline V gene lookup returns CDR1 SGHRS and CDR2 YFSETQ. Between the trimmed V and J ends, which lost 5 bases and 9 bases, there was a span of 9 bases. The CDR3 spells CASRTGSEQFF. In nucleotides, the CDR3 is TGCGCCAGCAGAACGGGTTCTGAGCAGTTCTTC. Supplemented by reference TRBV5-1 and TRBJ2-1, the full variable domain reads KAGVTQTPRYLIKTRGQQVTLSCSPISGHRSVSWYQQTPGQGLQFLFEYFSETQRNKGNFPGRFSGRQFSNSRSEMNVSTLELGDSALYLCASRTGSEQFFGPGTRLTVL.

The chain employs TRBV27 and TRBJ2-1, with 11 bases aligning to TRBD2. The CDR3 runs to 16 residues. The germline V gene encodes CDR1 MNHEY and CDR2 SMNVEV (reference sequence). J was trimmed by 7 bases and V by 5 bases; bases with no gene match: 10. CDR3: CASSRRSGGAGNEQFF. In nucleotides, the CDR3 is TGTGCCAGCAGTCGTCGTAGCGGGGGGGCCGGGAATGAGCAGTTCTTC.

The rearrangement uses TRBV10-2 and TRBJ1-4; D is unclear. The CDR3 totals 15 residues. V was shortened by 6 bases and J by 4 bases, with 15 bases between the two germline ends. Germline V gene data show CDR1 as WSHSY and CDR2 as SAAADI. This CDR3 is CASRAFGVDNEKLFF. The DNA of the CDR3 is TGCGCCAGCAGGGCCTTTGGGGTAGATAATGAAAAACTGTTTTTT.

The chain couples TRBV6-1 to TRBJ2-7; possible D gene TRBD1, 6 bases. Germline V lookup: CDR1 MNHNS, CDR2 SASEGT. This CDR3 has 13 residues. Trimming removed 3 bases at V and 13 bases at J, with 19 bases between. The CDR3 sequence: CASSDPGHPMVYF. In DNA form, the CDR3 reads TGTGCCAGCAGTGACCCGGGACACCCCATGGTATACTTC.

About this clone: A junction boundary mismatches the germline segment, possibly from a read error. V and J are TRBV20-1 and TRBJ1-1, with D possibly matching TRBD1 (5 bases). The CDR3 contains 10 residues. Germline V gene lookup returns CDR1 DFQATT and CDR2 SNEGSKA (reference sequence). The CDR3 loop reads CRARGTEAFF. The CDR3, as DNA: TGCAGGGCTAGGGGCACTGAAGCTTTCTTT.

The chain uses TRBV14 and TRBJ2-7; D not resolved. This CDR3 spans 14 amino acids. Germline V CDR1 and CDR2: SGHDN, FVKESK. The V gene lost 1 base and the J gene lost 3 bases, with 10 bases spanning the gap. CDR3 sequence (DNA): TGTGCCAGCAGCCAAGCTGCGACGAACTACGAGCAGTACTTC. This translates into CASSQAATNYEQYF.

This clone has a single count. CDR3 sequence reads: CASRRAASSYEQYF. The DNA for the CDR3 is TGTGCTTCGAGGCGGGCAGCTTCCTCCTACGAGCAGTACTTC. The chain employs TRBV19 and TRBJ2-7; D may be TRBD2 (5 bases). The germline gives CDR1 LNHDA, CDR2 SQIVND (reference sequence). The CDR3 runs 14 residues.

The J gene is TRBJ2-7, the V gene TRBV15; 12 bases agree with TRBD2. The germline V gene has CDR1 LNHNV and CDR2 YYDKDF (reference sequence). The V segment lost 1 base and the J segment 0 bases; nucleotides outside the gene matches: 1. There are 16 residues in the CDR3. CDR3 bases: TGTGCCACCAGCAGAGGACTAGCGGGGGACTCCTACGAGCAGTACTTC. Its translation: CATSRGLAGDSYEQYF.

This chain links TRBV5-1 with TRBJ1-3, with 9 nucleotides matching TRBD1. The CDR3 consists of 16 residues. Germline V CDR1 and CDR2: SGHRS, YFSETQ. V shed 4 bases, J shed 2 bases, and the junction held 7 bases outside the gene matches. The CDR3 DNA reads TGCGCCAGCAGCAACGACAGGGGGGTCCCTGGAAACACCATATATTTT. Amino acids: CASSNDRGVPGNTIYF.

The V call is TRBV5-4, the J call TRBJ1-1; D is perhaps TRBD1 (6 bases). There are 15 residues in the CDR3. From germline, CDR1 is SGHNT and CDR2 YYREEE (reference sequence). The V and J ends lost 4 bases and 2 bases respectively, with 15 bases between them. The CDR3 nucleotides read TGTGCCAGCAGCCTGGACAGCCGAGCTAACACTGAAGCTTTCTTT. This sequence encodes CASSLDSRANTEAFF. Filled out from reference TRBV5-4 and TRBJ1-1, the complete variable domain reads ETGVTQSPTHLIKTRGQQVTLRCSSQSGHNTVSWYQQALGQGPQFIFQYYREEENGRGNFPPRFSGLQFPNYSSELNVNALELDDSALYLCASSLDSRANTEAFFGQGTRLTVV.

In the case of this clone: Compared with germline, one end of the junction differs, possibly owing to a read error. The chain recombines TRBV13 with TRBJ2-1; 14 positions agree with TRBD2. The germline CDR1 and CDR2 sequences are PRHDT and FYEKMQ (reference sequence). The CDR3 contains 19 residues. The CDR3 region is CASSLGTSGGHGGRYEQFF. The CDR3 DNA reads TGTGCCAGCAGCCTAGGGACTAGCGGGGGCCACGGGGGCCGATATGAGCAGTTCTTC.

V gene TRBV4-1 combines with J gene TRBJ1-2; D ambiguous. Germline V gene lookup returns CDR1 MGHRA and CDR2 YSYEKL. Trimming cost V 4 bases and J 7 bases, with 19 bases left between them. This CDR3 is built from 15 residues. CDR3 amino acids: CASSPTLGSGGGYTF. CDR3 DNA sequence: TGCGCCAGCAGCCCTACCCTAGGGTCCGGTGGTGGCTACACCTTC.

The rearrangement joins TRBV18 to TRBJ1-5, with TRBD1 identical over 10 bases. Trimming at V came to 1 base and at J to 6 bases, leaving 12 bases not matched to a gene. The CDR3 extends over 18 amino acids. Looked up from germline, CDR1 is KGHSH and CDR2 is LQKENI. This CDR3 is CASSPRDRGGGGVQPQHF. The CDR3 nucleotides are TGTGCCAGCTCACCACGGGACAGGGGTGGAGGTGGTGTTCAGCCCCAGCATTTT.

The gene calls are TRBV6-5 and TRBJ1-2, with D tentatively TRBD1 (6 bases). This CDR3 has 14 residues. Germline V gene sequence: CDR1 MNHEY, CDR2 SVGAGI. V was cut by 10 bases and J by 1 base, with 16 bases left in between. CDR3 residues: CATEGGLFNYGYTF. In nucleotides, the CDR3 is TGTGCCACGGAAGGGGGGCTATTTAACTATGGCTACACCTTC.

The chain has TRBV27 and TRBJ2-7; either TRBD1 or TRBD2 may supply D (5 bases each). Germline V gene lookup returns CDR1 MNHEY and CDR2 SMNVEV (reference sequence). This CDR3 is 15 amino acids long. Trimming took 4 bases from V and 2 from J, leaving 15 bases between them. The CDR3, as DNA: TGTGCCAGCAGTTCACCTGGGGGTCGCCCCTACGAGCAGTACTTC. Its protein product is CASSSPGGRPYEQYF.